Detailed here is one T cell receptor (beta chain). This sample was included in a study of T cell repertoires in ileal Crohn's disease. Around 500 nanograms of biopsy DNA per sample underwent TCRB immunosequencing. This table comes from immunoSEQ multiplex PCR, and its TCRdb copy is limited to in-frame clones, with some not included. The sample carries around 8,600 clones, around 78% recorded once. The TCR originated in an adult with Crohn's disease. What was sequenced was ileal tissue.

CDR3 in amino acids: CASRMSGGTEAFF. The DNA for the CDR3 is TGTGCCAGCAGAATGTCAGGGGGCACTGAAGCTTTCTTT. The chain uses TRBV11-2 and TRBJ1-1; 7 bases line up with TRBD1. The V gene end was trimmed by 6 bases and the J gene end by 4 bases; junction bases not matched to a gene: 5. CDR3 length: 13 amino acids. Germline assignment: CDR1 SGHAT and CDR2 FQNNGV.